This T cell receptor (beta chain) was retrieved from a study of blood T cell repertoires in COVID-19. Per the authors' pipeline: Quantification of nucleated cells was approximated via reference gene primer amplification. This table comes from immunoSEQ multiplex PCR, and its TCRdb copy is limited to in-frame clones, with some not included. The DNA gave D and trimming, while V, J and clone size come from that table. Of 60,000 to 75,000 clones listed, approximately 86% are singletons. V shed 5 bases and J 3 bases; nucleotides not matched to a gene: 8. Germline assignment: CDR1 MNHEY and CDR2 SVGAGI. There are 15 residues in the CDR3.

This chain uses TRBV6-5 with TRBJ1-1; 8 bases are shared with TRBD1. The sample comprised peripheral blood. The clonotype originates from a woman of 80 years or more with active COVID-19. CDR3 nucleotide sequence: TGTGCCAGCAGTCCAGAGGACAGGGTGGACACTGAAGCTTTCTTT. Its protein product is CASSPEDRVDTEAFF.